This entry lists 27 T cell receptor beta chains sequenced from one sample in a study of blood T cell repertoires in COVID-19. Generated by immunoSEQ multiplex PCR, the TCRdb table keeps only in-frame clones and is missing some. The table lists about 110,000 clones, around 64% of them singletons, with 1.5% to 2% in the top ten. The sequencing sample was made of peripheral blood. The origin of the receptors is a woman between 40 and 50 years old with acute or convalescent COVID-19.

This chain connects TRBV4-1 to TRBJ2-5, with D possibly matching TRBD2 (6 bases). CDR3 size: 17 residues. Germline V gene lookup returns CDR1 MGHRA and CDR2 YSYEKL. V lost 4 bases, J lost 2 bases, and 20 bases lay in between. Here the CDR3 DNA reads TGCGCCAGCAGCCGCGCCTCGACTAGTTTTCGGCAAGAGACCCAGTACTTC. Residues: CASSRASTSFRQETQYF.

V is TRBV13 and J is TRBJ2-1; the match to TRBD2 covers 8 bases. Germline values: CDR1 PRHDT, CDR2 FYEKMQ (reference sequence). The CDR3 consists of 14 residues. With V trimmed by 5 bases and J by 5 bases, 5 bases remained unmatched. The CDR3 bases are TGTGCCAGCAGCCAACGGGGGGGCAACAATGAGCAGTTCTTC. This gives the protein CASSQRGGNNEQFF.

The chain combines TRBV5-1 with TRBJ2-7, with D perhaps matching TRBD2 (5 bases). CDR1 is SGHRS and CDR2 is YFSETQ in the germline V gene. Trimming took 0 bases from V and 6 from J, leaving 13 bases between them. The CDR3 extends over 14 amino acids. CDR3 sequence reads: CASSLVPGEGEQYF. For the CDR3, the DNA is TGCGCCAGCAGCTTGGTACCGGGCGAGGGCGAGCAGTACTTC.

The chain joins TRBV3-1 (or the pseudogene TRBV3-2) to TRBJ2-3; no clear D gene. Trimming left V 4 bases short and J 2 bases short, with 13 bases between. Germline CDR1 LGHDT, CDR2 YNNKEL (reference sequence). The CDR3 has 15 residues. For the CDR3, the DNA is TGTGCCAGCAGCCTGGGCCACGCGCCCACAGATACGCAGTATTTT. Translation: CASSLGHAPTDTQYF.

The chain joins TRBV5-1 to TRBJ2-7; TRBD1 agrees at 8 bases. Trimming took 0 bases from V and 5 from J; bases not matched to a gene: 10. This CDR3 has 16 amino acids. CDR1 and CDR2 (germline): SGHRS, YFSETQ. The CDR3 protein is CASSLGGQGKVHEQYF. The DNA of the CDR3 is TGCGCCAGCAGCTTGGGCGGACAGGGAAAGGTCCACGAGCAGTACTTC.

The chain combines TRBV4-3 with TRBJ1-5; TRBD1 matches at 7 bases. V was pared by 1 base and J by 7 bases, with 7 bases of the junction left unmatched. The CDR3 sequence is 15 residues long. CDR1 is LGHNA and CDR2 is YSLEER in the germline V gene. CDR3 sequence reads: CASSQGLTGLQPQHF. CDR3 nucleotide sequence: TGCGCCAGCAGCCAAGGTCTGACAGGGTTACAGCCCCAGCATTTT.

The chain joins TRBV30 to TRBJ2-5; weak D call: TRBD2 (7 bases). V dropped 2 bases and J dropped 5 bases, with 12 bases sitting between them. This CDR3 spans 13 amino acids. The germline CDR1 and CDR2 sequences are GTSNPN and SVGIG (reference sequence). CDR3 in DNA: TGTGCCTGGAGTTTGGGGGGGCGGGAGACCCAGTACTTC. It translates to CAWSLGGRETQYF.

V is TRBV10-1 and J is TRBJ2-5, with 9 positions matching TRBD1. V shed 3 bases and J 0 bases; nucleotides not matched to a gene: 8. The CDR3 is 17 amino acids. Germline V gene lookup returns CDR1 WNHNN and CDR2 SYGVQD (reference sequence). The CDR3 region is CASSDGTGGRYQETQYF. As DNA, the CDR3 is TGCGCCAGCAGTGATGGAACAGGGGGCCGGTACCAAGAGACCCAGTACTTC.

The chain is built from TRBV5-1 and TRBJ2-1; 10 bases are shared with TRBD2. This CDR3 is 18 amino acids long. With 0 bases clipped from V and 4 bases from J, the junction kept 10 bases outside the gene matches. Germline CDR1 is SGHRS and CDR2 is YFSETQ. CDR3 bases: TGCGCCAGCAGCTTGGCGCCAGCGGGGGGGCAGGGGTACAATGAGCAGTTCTTC. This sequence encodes CASSLAPAGGQGYNEQFF.

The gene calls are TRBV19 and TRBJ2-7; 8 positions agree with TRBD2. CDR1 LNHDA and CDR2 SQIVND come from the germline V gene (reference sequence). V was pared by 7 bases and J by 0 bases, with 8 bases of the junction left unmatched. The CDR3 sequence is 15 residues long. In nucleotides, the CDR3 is TGTGCCAGTAAAGAGCAGCGGGGGAGCTCCTACGAGCAGTACTTC. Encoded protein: CASKEQRGSSYEQYF. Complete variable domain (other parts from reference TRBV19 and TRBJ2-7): DGGITQSPKYLFRKEGQNVTLSCEQNLNHDAMYWYRQDPGQGLRLIYYSQIVNDFQKGDIAEGYSVSREKKESFPLTVTSAQKNPTAFYLCASKEQRGSSYEQYFGPGTRLTVT.

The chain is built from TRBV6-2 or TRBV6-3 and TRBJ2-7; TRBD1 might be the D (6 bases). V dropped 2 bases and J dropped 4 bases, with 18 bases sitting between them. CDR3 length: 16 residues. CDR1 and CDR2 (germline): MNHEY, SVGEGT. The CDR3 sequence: CASSYLFGQSSYEQYF. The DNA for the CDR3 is TGTGCCAGCAGTTACCTATTTGGACAGTCCTCGTACGAGCAGTACTTC.

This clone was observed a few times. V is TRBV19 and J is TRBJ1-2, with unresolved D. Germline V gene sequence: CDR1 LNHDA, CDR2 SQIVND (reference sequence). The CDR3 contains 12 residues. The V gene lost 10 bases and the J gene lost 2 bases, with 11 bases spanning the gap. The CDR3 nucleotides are TGTGCCACCAGAGACACAAACTATGGCTACACCTTC. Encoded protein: CATRDTNYGYTF. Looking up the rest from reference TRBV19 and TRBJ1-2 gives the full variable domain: DGGITQSPKYLFRKEGQNVTLSCEQNLNHDAMYWYRQDPGQGLRLIYYSQIVNDFQKGDIAEGYSVSREKKESFPLTVTSAQKNPTAFYLCATRDTNYGYTFGSGTRLTVV.

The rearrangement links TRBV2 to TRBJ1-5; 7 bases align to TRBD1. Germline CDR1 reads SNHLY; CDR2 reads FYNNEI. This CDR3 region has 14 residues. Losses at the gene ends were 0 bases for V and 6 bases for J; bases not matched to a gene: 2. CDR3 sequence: CASSEAGGFQPQHF. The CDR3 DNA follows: TGTGCCAGCAGTGAAGCAGGGGGCTTTCAGCCCCAGCATTTT. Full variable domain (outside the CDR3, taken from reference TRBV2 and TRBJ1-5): EPEVTQTPSHQVTQMGQEVILRCVPISNHLYFYWYRQILGQKVEFLVSFYNNEISEKSEIFDDQFSVERPDGSNFTLKIRSTKLEDSAMYFCASSEAGGFQPQHFGDGTRLSIL.

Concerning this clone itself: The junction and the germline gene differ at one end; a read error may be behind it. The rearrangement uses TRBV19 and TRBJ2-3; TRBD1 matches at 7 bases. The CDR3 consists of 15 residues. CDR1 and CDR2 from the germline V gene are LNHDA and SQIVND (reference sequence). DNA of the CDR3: TGTGCCAGTAGTCTGGCAGGGGGTGGCACAGATACACAGTATTTT. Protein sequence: CASSLAGGGTDTQYF.

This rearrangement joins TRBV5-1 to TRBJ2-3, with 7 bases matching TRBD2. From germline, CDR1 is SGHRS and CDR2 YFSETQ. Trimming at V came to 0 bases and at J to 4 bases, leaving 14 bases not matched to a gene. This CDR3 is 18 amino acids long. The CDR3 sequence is CASSLVGAGSQHADTQYF. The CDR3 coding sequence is TGCGCCAGCAGCTTGGTTGGAGCGGGGTCCCAGCATGCAGATACGCAGTATTTT.

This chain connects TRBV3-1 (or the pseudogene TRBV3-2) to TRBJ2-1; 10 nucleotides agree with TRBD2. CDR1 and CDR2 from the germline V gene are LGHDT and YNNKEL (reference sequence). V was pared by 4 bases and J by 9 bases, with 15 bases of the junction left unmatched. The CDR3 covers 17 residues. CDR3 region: CASSRQGGGAGGLEQFF. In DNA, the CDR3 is TGTGCCAGCAGCCGCCAAGGTGGAGGAGCGGGGGGGCTTGAGCAGTTCTTC.

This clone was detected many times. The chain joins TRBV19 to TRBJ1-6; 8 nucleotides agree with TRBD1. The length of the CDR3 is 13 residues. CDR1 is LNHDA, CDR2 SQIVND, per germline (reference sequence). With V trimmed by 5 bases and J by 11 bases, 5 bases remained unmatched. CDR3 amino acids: CASSATGAPPLHF. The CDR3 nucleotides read TGTGCCAGTAGTGCGACAGGGGCGCCACCCCTCCACTTT.

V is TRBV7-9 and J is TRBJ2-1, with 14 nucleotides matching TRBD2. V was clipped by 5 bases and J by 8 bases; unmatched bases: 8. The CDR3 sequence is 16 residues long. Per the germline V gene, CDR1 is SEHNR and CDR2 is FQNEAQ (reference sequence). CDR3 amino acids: CASSVWTSGGRDEQFF. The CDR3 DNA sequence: TGTGCCAGCAGCGTCTGGACTAGCGGGGGGAGGGATGAGCAGTTCTTC.

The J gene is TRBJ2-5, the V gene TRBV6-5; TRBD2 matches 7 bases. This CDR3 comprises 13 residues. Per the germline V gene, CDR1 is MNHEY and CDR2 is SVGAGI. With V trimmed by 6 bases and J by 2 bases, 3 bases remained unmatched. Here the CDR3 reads CASRVSGQETQYF. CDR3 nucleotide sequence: TGTGCCAGCAGGGTTAGCGGGCAAGAGACCCAGTACTTC.

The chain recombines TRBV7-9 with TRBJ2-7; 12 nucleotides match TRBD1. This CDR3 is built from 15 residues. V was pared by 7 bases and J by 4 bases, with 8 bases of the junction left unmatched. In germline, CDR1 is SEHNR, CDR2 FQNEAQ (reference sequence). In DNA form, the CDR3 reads TGTGCCAGCACCTGGGGGACAGGGGGCTCTTACGAGCAGTACTTC. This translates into CASTWGTGGSYEQYF.

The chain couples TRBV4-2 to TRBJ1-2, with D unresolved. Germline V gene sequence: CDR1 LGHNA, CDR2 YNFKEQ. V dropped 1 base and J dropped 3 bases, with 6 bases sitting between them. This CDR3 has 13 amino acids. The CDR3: CASSQAGYYGYTF. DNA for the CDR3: TGTGCCAGCAGCCAAGCGGGGTACTATGGCTACACCTTC.

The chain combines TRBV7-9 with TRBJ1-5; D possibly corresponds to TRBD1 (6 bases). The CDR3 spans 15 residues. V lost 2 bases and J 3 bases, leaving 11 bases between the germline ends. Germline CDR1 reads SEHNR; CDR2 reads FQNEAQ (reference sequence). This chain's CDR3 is CASSLSWDNNQPQHF. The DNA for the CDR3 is TGTGCCAGCAGCTTAAGTTGGGACAACAATCAGCCCCAGCATTTT.

In nucleotides, the CDR3 is TGCGCCAGCAGCCAAGCGCACAGGGGGGGAGAGACCCAGTACTTC. Its protein product is CASSQAHRGGETQYF. V usage is TRBV4-3 and J usage is TRBJ2-5; D might be TRBD1 (8 bases). Germline V gives CDR1 LGHNA, CDR2 YSLEER. The CDR3 sequence is 15 residues long. The V and J ends lost 1 base and 4 bases respectively, with 13 bases between them.

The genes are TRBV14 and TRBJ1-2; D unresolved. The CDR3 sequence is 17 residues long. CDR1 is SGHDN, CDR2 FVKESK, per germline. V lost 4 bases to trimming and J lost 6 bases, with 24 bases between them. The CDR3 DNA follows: TGTGCCAGCAGCCTAACTCGGAGGGCGCAGGCACTGGATGGCTACACCTTC. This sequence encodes CASSLTRRAQALDGYTF.

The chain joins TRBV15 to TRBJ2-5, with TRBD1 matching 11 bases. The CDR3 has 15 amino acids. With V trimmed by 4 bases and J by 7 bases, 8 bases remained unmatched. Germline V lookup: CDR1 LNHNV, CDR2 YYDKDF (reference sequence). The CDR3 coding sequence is TGTGCCACCAGCACCAGGACGGGACAGGGGGGGACCCAGTACTTC. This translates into CATSTRTGQGGTQYF.

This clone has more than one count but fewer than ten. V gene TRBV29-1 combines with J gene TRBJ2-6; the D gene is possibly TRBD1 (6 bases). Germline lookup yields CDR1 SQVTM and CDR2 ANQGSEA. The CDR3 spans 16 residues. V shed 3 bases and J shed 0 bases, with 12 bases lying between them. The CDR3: CSVERDTDSGANVLTF. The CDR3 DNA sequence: TGCAGCGTTGAGAGGGACACGGACTCTGGGGCCAACGTCCTGACTTTC. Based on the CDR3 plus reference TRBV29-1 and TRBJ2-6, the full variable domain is SAVISQKPSRDICQRGTSLTIQCQVDSQVTMMFWYRQQPGQSLTLIATANQGSEATYESGFVIDKFPISRPNLTFSTLTVSNMSPEDSSIYLCSVERDTDSGANVLTFGAGSRLTVL.

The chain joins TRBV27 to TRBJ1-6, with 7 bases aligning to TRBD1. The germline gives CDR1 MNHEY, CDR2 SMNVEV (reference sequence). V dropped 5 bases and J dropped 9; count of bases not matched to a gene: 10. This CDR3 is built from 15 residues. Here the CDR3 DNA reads TGTGCCAGCAGTGTCCTCCGGGACAGTAGTTCACCCCTCCACTTT. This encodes CASSVLRDSSSPLHF.